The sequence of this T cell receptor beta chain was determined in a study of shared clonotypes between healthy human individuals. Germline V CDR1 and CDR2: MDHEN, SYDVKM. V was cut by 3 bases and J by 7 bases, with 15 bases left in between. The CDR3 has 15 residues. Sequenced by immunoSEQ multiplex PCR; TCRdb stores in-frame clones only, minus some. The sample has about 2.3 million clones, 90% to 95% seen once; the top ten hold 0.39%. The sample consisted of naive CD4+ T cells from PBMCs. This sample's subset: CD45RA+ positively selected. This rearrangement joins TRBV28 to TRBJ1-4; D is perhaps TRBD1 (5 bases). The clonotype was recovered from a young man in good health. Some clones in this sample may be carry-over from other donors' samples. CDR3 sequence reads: CASSFKFGGSEKLFF. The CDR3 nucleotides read TGTGCCAGCAGTTTTAAGTTTGGGGGTAGTGAAAAACTGTTTTTT.